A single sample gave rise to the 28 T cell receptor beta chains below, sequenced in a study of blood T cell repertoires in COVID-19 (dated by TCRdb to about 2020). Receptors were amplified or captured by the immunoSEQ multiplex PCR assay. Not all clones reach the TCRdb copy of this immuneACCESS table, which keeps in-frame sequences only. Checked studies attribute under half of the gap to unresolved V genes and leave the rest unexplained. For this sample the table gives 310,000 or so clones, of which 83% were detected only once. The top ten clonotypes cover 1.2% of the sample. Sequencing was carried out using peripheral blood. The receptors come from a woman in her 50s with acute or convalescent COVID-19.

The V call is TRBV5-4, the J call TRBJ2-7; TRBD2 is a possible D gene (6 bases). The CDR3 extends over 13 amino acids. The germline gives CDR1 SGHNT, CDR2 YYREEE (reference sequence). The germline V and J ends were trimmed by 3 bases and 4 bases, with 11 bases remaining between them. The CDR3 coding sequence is TGTGCCAGCAGCTGGACGGGGGAATACGAGCAGTACTTC. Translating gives CASSWTGEYEQYF.

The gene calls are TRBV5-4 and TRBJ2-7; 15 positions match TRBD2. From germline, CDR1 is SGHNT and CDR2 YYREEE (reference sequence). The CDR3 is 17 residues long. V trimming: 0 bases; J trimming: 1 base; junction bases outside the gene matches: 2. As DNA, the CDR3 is TGTGCCAGCAGCTTGGGTGGGACTAGCGGGGGGTCCTACGAGCAGTACTTC. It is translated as CASSLGGTSGGSYEQYF.

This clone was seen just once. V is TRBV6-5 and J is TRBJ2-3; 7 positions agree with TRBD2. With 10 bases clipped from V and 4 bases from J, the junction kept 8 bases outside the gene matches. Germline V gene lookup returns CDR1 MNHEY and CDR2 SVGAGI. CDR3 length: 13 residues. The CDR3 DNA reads TGTGCCACCCGAGGGGCGGGAGCAGATACGCAGTATTTT. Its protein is CATRGAGADTQYF.

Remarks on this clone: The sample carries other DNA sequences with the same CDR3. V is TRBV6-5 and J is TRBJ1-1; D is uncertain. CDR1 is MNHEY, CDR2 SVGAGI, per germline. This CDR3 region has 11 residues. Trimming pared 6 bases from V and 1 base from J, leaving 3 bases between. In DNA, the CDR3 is TGTGCCAGCAGCCGGAACACTGAAGCTTTCTTT. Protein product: CASSRNTEAFF.

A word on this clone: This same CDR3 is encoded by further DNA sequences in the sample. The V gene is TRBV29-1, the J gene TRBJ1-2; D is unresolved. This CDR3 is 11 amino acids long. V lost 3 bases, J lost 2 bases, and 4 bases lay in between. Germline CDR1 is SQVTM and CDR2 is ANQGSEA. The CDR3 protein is CSVDSNYGYTF. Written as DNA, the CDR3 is TGCAGCGTTGACTCGAACTATGGCTACACCTTC.

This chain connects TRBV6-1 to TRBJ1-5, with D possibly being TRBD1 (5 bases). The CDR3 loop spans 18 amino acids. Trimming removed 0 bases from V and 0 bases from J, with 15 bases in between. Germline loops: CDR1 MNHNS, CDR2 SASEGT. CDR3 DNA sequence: TGTGCCAGCAGTGAAGCGGGGTTCGGACATTCTAGCAATCAGCCCCAGCATTTT. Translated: CASSEAGFGHSSNQPQHF.

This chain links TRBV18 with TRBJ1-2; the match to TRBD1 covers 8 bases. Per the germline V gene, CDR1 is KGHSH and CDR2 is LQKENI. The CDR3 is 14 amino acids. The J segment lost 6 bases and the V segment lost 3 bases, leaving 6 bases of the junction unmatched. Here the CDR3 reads CASSPLGQGHGYTF. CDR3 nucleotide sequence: TGTGCCAGCTCACCCCTAGGACAGGGTCATGGCTACACCTTC.

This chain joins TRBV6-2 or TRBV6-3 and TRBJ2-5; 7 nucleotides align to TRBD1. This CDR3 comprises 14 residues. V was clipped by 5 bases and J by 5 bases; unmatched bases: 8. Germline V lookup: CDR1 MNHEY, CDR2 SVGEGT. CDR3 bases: TGTGCCAGCAGTGTGACAGGGATGCGGGAGACCCAGTACTTC. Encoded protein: CASSVTGMRETQYF.

The DNA of the CDR3 is TGTGCCAGCAGCCCGGAAAGGGGGCAGGGGACTGAAGCTTTCTTT. Translated: CASSPERGQGTEAFF. The chain joins TRBV5-8 to TRBJ1-1; TRBD1 matches at 7 bases. V was pared by 4 bases and J by 5 bases, with 11 bases of the junction left unmatched. Per the germline V gene, CDR1 is SGHTS and CDR2 is YDEGEE. The CDR3 loop spans 15 amino acids.

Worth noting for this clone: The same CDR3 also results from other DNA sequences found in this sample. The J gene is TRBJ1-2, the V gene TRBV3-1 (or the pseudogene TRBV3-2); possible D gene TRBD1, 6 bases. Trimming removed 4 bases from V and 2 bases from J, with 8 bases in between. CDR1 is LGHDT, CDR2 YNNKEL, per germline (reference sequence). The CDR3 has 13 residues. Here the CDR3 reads CASSPQGNYGYTF. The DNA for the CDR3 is TGTGCCAGCAGCCCCCAGGGGAACTATGGCTACACCTTC.

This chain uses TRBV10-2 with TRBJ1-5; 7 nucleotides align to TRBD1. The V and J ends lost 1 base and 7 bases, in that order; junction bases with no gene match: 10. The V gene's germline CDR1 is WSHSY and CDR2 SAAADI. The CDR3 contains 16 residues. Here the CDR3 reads CASSEYYRGAEQPQHF. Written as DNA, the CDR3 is TGCGCCAGCAGTGAGTACTACAGGGGAGCCGAGCAGCCCCAGCATTTT.

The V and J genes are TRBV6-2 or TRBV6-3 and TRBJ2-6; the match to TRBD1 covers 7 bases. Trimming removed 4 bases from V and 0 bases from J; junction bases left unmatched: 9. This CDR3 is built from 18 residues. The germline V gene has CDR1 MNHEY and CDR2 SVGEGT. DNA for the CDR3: TGTGCCAGCAGTTGGGCGACAGGGCTACGCTCTGGGGCCAACGTCCTGACTTTC. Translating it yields CASSWATGLRSGANVLTF.

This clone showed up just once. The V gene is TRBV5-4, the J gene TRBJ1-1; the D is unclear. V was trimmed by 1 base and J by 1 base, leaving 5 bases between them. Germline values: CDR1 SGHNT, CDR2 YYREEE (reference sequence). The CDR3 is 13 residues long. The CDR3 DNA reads TGTGCCAGCAGCTTGCAACAGAACACTGAAGCTTTCTTT. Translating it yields CASSLQQNTEAFF.

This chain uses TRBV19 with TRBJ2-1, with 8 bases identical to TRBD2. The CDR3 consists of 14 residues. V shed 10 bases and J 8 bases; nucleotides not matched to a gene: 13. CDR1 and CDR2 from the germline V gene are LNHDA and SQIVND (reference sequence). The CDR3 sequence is CATNRVAGLDEQFF. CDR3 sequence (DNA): TGTGCCACAAATCGGGTAGCGGGATTGGATGAGCAGTTCTTC.

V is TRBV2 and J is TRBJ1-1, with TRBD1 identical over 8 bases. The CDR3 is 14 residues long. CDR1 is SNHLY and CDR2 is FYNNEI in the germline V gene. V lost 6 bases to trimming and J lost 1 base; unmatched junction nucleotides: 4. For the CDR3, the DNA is TGTGCCAGCAGCCCAGGGGGCGAGAACACTGAAGCTTTCTTT. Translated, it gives CASSPGGENTEAFF.

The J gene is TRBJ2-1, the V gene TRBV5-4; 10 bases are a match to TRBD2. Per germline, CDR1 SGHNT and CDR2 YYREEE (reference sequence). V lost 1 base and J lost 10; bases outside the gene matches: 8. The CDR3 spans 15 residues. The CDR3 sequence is CASSLTSGGALEQFF. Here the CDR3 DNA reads TGTGCCAGCAGCTTGACCAGCGGGGGGGCCCTCGAGCAGTTCTTC.

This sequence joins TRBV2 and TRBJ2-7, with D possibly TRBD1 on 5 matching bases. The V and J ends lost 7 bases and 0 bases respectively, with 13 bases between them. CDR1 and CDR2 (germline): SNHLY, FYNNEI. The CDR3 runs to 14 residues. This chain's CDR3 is CASTKARGSYEQYV. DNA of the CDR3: TGTGCCAGCACGAAGGCAAGGGGCTCCTACGAGCAGTACGTC.

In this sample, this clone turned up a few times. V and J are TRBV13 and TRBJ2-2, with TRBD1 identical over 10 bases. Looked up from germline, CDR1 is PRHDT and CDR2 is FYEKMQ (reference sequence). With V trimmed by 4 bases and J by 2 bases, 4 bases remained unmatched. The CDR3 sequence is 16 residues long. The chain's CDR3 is CASSSTGGENTGELFF. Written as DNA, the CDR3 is TGTGCCAGCAGCTCGACAGGGGGCGAAAACACCGGGGAGCTGTTTTTT.

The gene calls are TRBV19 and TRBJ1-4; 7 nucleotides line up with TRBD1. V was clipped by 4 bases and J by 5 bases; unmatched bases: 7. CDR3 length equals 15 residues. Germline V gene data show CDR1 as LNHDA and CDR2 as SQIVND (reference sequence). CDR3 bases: TGTGCCAGTAGTACCCAGACAGGGAAGAATGAAAAACTGTTTTTT. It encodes CASSTQTGKNEKLFF.

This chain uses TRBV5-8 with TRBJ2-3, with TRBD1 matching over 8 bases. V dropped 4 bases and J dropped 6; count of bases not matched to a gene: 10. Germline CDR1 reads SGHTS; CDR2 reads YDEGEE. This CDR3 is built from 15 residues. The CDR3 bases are TGTGCCAGCAGCCCTCTGACAGGGGCGTTGGATACGCAGTATTTT. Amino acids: CASSPLTGALDTQYF. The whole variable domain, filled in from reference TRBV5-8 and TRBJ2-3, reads EAGVTQSPTHLIKTRGQQATLRCSPISGHTSVYWYQQALGLGLQFLLWYDEGEERNRGNFPPRFSGRQFPNYSSELNVNALELEDSALYLCASSPLTGALDTQYFGPGTRLTVL.

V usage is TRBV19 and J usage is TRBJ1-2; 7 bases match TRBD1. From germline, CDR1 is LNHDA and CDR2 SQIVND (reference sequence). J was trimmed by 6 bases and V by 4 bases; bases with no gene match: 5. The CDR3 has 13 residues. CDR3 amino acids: CASSTLTGNGYTF. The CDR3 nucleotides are TGTGCCAGTAGTACCCTGACAGGGAATGGCTACACCTTC.

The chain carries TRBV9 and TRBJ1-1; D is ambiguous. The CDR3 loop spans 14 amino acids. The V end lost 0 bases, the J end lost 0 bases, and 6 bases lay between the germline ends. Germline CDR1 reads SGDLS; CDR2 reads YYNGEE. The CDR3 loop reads CASSVGPMNTEAFF. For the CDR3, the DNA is TGTGCCAGCAGCGTAGGGCCGATGAACACTGAAGCTTTCTTT. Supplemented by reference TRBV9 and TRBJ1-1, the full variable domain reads DSGVTQTPKHLITATGQRVTLRCSPRSGDLSVYWYQQSLDQGLQFLIQYYNGEERAKGNILERFSAQQFPDLHSELNLSSLELGDSALYFCASSVGPMNTEAFFGQGTRLTVV.

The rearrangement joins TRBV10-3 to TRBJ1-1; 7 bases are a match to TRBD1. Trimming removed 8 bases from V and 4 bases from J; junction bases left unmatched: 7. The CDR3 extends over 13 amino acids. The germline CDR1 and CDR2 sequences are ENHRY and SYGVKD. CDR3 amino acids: CAIGRDSGTEAFF. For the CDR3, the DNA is TGTGCCATCGGTCGGGACAGTGGCACTGAAGCTTTCTTT.

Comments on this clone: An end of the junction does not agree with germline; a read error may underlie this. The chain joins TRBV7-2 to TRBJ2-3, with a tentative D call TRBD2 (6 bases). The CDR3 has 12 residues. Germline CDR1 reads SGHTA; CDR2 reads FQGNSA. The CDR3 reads CASSPFAGLQNF. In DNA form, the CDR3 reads TGTGCCAGCAGCCCCTTCGCGGGGCTTCAGAATTTT.

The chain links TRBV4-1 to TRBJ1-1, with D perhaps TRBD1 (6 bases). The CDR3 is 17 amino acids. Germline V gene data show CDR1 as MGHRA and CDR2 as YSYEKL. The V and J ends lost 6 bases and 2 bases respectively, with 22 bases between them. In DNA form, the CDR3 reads TGCGCCAGCAGTCGACAGGACATGGGGATGGTAAACACTGAAGCTTTCTTT. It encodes CASSRQDMGMVNTEAFF.

CDR3 amino acids: CASSPPEREGHEQFF. The CDR3 DNA reads TGTGCCAGCTCACCACCGGAGCGGGAGGGCCATGAGCAGTTCTTC. This chain links TRBV18 with TRBJ2-1; 10 bases agree with TRBD2. CDR3 size: 15 residues. With V trimmed by 0 bases and J by 8 bases, 4 bases remained unmatched. Per the germline V gene, CDR1 is KGHSH and CDR2 is LQKENI.

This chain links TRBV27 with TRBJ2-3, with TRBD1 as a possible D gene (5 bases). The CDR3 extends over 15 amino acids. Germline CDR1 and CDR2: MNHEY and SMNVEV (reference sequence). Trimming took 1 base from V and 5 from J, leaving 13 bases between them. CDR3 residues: CASSLFSTGQDTQYF. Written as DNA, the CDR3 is TGTGCCAGCAGTTTATTCTCCACAGGTCAAGATACGCAGTATTTT.

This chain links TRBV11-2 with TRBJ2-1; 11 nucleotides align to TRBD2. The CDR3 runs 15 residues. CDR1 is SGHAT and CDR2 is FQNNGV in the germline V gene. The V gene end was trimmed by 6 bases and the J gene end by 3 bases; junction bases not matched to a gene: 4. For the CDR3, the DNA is TGTGCCAGCAGTCCGGGACTAGCGGTCTACAATGAGCAGTTCTTC. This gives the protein CASSPGLAVYNEQFF.